The 15 T cell receptor beta chains below all came from one sample that was sequenced in a study of Ad26.COV2.S vaccination and SARS-CoV-2 variants. Libraries were prepared by immunoSEQ multiplex PCR; TCRdb keeps only in-frame clonotypes and omits some of them. The sample consists of 400,000 to 450,000 clones, approximately 90% of them appearing once. The treatment denotes: around 19 received Ad26.COV2.S at low or high dose, single or two shots; about 5 received placebo; per-sample allocation not given. At day 63 after the first vaccine or placebo injection, samples were drawn. Sequenced material: peripheral blood, taken in a trial of Ad26.COV2.S vaccine versus placebo. All receptors come from a person aged 18-60 years who received the Ad26.COV2.S COVID-19 vaccine or a placebo.

This rearrangement joins TRBV3-1 (or the pseudogene TRBV3-2) to TRBJ1-2; 8 positions agree with TRBD1. CDR3 length: 15 residues. Trimming at V came to 1 base and at J to 4 bases, leaving 5 bases not matched to a gene. The germline CDR1 and CDR2 sequences are LGHDT and YNNKEL (reference sequence). The CDR3 protein is CASSQGPGGSYGYTF. CDR3 nucleotide sequence: TGTGCCAGCAGCCAAGGTCCAGGGGGCTCCTATGGCTACACCTTC.

This chain uses TRBV11-3 with TRBJ2-6; weak D call: TRBD1 (5 bases). The V gene's germline CDR1 is SGHNT and CDR2 YENEEA. V lost 4 bases, J lost 0 bases, and 7 bases lay in between. The CDR3 sequence is 15 residues long. The CDR3 sequence: CASSSDSSGANVLTF. In nucleotides, the CDR3 is TGTGCCAGCAGCTCTGACAGCTCTGGGGCCAACGTCCTGACTTTC.

This rearrangement joins TRBV5-1 to TRBJ2-1; 8 nucleotides line up with TRBD2. Germline assignment: CDR1 SGHRS and CDR2 YFSETQ. The CDR3 contains 16 residues. After removal of 0 bases from V and 7 bases from J, the junction contained 9 bases not matched to a gene. CDR3 amino acids: CASSLDSGMRYNEQFF. The CDR3 DNA sequence: TGCGCCAGCAGCTTGGATAGCGGGATGAGGTATAATGAGCAGTTCTTC.

The rearrangement joins TRBV28 to TRBJ1-1; a possible D gene is TRBD1 (5 bases). CDR1 is MDHEN, CDR2 SYDVKM, per germline. Trimming took 5 bases from V and 7 from J, leaving 17 bases between them. The CDR3 spans 14 residues. Here the CDR3 reads CASSDYRGVNEAFF. CDR3 DNA sequence: TGTGCCAGCAGTGATTATAGGGGCGTAAATGAAGCTTTCTTT.

V is TRBV7-9 and J is TRBJ2-1; D assignment may be TRBD1 or TRBD2 (5 bases each). The V end was cut by 5 bases, the J end by 0 bases, with 17 bases between. From germline, CDR1 is SEHNR and CDR2 FQNEAQ (reference sequence). This CDR3 region has 17 residues. For the CDR3, the DNA is TGTGCCAGCAGCCCCGGGGCCACGGGCTTCTCCTACAATGAGCAGTTCTTC. As protein: CASSPGATGFSYNEQFF. Full variable domain (remainder filled in from reference TRBV7-9 and TRBJ2-1): DTGVSQNPRHKITKRGQNVTFRCDPISEHNRLYWYRQTLGQGPEFLTYFQNEAQLEKSRLLSDRFSAERPKGSFSTLEIQRTEQGDSAMYLCASSPGATGFSYNEQFFGPGTRLTVL.

The V and J genes are TRBV27 and TRBJ1-5; D might be TRBD1 (6 bases). Germline V gene sequence: CDR1 MNHEY, CDR2 SMNVEV (reference sequence). V was clipped by 4 bases and J by 3 bases, with 16 bases between them. The CDR3 has 16 amino acids. The CDR3 reads CASSSKQGLLNQPQHF. The CDR3 nucleotides read TGTGCCAGCAGTTCCAAACAGGGATTACTCAATCAGCCCCAGCATTTT.

The rearrangement uses TRBV10-3 and TRBJ2-7, with 10 bases aligning to TRBD1. The length of the CDR3 is 15 residues. V gave up 1 base and J gave up 2 bases; unmatched junction bases: 2. CDR1 is ENHRY, CDR2 SYGVKD, per germline. The CDR3 region has the DNA TGTGCCATCAGTGAGTGGACAGGGGGGACCTACGAGCAGTACTTC. Translated, it gives CAISEWTGGTYEQYF.

The V and J genes are TRBV11-2 and TRBJ2-7, with 11 bases matching TRBD1. The CDR3 runs 15 residues. Looked up from germline, CDR1 is SGHAT and CDR2 is FQNNGV. Trimming at V came to 5 bases and at J to 3 bases, leaving 6 bases not matched to a gene. CDR3 bases: TGTGCCAGCAGCCCCGGGACAGGGGGTGACTACGAGCAGTACTTC. It codes for CASSPGTGGDYEQYF.

This chain joins TRBV30 and TRBJ2-1, with D hard to call. V lost 3 bases and J lost 9, with 9 bases in between. CDR1 is GTSNPN, CDR2 SVGIG, per germline (reference sequence). This CDR3 spans 11 amino acids. The CDR3 nucleotides read TGTGCCTGGAGCTTACTTGTTGAGCAGTTCTTC. It encodes CAWSLLVEQFF.

The rearrangement uses TRBV20-1 and TRBJ2-1; 8 positions match TRBD2. The trim removed 3 bases at V and 10 bases at J, leaving 5 bases unmatched. This CDR3 is 12 amino acids long. From germline, CDR1 is DFQATT and CDR2 SNEGSKA (reference sequence). The DNA of the CDR3 is TGCAGTGCTAGTAGTTTAGCGGGGGAGCAGTTCTTC. Encoded protein: CSASSLAGEQFF.

The chain uses TRBV7-9 and TRBJ1-3, with D maybe TRBD1 (5 bases). Germline-derived CDR1 and CDR2 are SEHNR and FQNEAQ (reference sequence). The CDR3 is 14 residues long. Trimming removed 5 bases at V and 1 base at J, with 9 bases between. CDR3 protein: CASSPGDSGNTIYF. In nucleotides, the CDR3 is TGTGCCAGCAGCCCGGGGGATTCTGGAAACACCATATATTTT.

CDR3 nucleotides: TGTGCCAGCAGTTACTTCTCGGGCTATGGCTACACCTTC. As protein: CASSYFSGYGYTF. The chain couples TRBV6-2 or TRBV6-3 to TRBJ1-2; D unresolved. CDR3 length: 13 amino acids. Trimming took 1 base from V and 4 from J, leaving 7 bases between them. CDR1 and CDR2 (germline): MNHEY, SVGEGT.

The gene calls are TRBV28 and TRBJ2-7; D ambiguous. Looked up from germline, CDR1 is MDHEN and CDR2 is SYDVKM. CDR3 length: 16 residues. V was shortened by 4 bases and J by 3 bases, with 19 bases between the two germline ends. The CDR3 here is CASSSSATLKVYEQYF. CDR3 nucleotide sequence: TGTGCCAGCAGTTCGTCGGCTACTCTGAAGGTCTACGAGCAGTACTTC.

V is TRBV7-9 and J is TRBJ1-5, with D uncertain. The V and J ends lost 2 bases and 6 bases respectively, with 8 bases between them. CDR1 SEHNR and CDR2 FQNEAQ come from the germline V gene (reference sequence). The CDR3 sequence is 13 residues long. The CDR3 DNA reads TGTGCCAGCAGCTTATCATCTCTTCAGCCCCAGCATTTT. This gives the protein CASSLSSLQPQHF.

V usage is TRBV10-1 and J usage is TRBJ1-1; D gene unclear. Germline V gene lookup returns CDR1 WNHNN and CDR2 SYGVQD (reference sequence). V lost 0 bases, J lost 7 bases, and 18 bases lay in between. The CDR3 runs 16 residues. The CDR3 DNA reads as TGCGCCAGCAGTGAGTCGACTCAACAGCCGAAGGGTGAAGCTTTCTTT. Protein product: CASSESTQQPKGEAFF.